The TCR beta chain described here comes from a study of OX40 agonist ivuxolimab in advanced cancers. Study in general: Patients received ivuxolimab, an intravenous treatment, every 2 weeks at 0.01 to 10 mg/kg.

Systemic immunosuppression or autoimmune disease history was grounds to exclude patients. Trimming shortened V by 7 bases and J by 1 base, and 14 bases separated the two germline ends. The V gene's germline CDR1 is GTSNPN and CDR2 SVGIG (reference sequence). The CDR3 is 14 residues long. Clones were sequenced by immunoSEQ multiplex PCR, and TCRdb holds only the in-frame ones, with some missing. The data show almost 85,000 clones, about 86% seen once. The sample was CD4+ or CD8+ T cells sorted from blood, taken in a trial of the OX40 agonist ivuxolimab. The rearrangement links TRBV30 to TRBJ2-1, with D unresolved. This TCR derives from an adult with an advanced solid tumor such as melanoma, head and neck, liver or kidney cancer. In DNA form, the CDR3 reads TGTGCCTTTAGTGGGCTAACTTCCTACAATGAGCAGTTCTTC. This sequence encodes CAFSGLTSYNEQFF. Using reference TRBV30 and TRBJ2-1 for the parts outside the CDR3, the full variable domain is SQTIHQWPATLVQPVGSPLSLECTVEGTSNPNLYWYRQAAGRGLQLLFYSVGIGQISSEVPQNLSASRPQDRQFILSSKKLLLSDSGFYLCAFSGLTSYNEQFFGPGTRLTVL.